This T cell receptor beta chain emerged from a study of blood T cell repertoires in COVID-19. The repertoire was sequenced with immunoSEQ multiplex PCR; TCRdb's copy has only in-frame clones and lacks some. This table has about 230,000 clones, over 65% appearing once. The sample taken for sequencing was peripheral blood. The receptor comes from a woman in her 70s with active or convalescent COVID-19.

CDR3 coding DNA: TGTGCCAGCAGAAAGGGACAGACAGTCACAGATACGCAGTATTTT. Translation gives CASRKGQTVTDTQYF. This chain uses TRBV6-5 with TRBJ2-3, with TRBD1 matching over 7 bases. This CDR3 spans 15 amino acids. After removal of 6 bases from V and 2 bases from J, the junction contained 8 bases not matched to a gene. In germline, CDR1 is MNHEY, CDR2 SVGAGI.